These 15 T cell receptor beta chains share one sample of origin, sequenced in a study of patients and donors after allogeneic stem cell transplantation. TCRdb itself ran the RT-PCR reads through MiXCR, one entry per CDR3 protein. The repertoire consists of 900,000 to 1,000,000 distinct CDR3 sequences, with about 20% occurring once and the leading ten covering approximately 5.9%. Input material: blood, either unsorted or a sorted T cell fraction (not recorded which). These receptors were obtained from a human donor who was either an allogeneic HSCT recipient or a stem cell or donor lymphocyte infusion donor (not recorded which). It is not recorded whose cells these are; they may come from a transplant donor.

The V call is TRBV20-1, the J call TRBJ2-1, with 11 bases matching TRBD2. CDR3 length: 13 residues. Looked up from germline, CDR1 is DFQATT and CDR2 is SNEGSKA (reference sequence). V gave up 4 bases and J gave up 6 bases; unmatched junction bases: 2. The CDR3 loop reads CSAIAGGGNEQFF. The CDR3 DNA reads as TGCAGTGCTATAGCGGGAGGGGGCAATGAGCAGTTCTTC.

The chain links TRBV29-1 to TRBJ2-3; TRBD1 matches at 8 bases. With V trimmed by 3 bases and J by 1 base, 3 bases remained unmatched. Looked up from germline, CDR1 is SQVTM and CDR2 is ANQGSEA. This CDR3 spans 14 amino acids. The CDR3 DNA sequence: TGCAGCGTTGATCAGACAGGGGGCACAGATACGCAGTATTTT. This codes for CSVDQTGGTDTQYF.

The chain carries TRBV29-1 and TRBJ2-6; 10 nucleotides line up with TRBD1. The germline V gene has CDR1 SQVTM and CDR2 ANQGSEA. V was pared by 4 bases and J by 3 bases, with 3 bases of the junction left unmatched. The CDR3 length is 15 residues. The CDR3 DNA reads TGCAGCGTTGGACAGGGGGCCGTTGGGGCCAACGTCCTGACTTTC. This sequence encodes CSVGQGAVGANVLTF.

The rearrangement joins TRBV21-1 to TRBJ2-2; the D call of TRBD1 is as the table states it, not checked on the DNA. TRBV21-1 is a listed pseudogene. The length of the CDR3 is 15 residues. The CDR3 sequence: CASSKMEVAPGELVF. In nucleotides, the CDR3 is TGTGCCAGCAGCAAAATGGAGGTAGCCCCGGGGGAGCTGGTTTTT.

The chain has TRBV20-1 and TRBJ2-1; D may be TRBD1 or TRBD2 (5 bases each). Germline CDR1 is DFQATT and CDR2 is SNEGSKA (reference sequence). Trimming took off 3 bases at V and 5 bases at J, with 11 bases between the two ends. The CDR3 is made up of 13 amino acids. The CDR3 DNA sequence: TGCAGTGCTAGGCAGGGACGCAACAATGAGCAGTTCTTC. Its protein is CSARQGRNNEQFF.

The rearrangement links TRBV21-1 to TRBJ2-5; the DNA was not used to check the table's D call, TRBD1. TRBV21-1 is a recognized pseudogene. This CDR3 is 15 amino acids long. As DNA, the CDR3 is TGTGCCAGCAGCAAAGTTGGGCGCCACCAAGAGACCCAGTACTTC. Translation gives CASSKVGRHQETQYF.

This sequence joins TRBV4-1 and TRBJ2-4; either TRBD1 or TRBD2 may fit D (6 bases each). This CDR3 has 14 amino acids. CDR1 MGHRA and CDR2 YSYEKL come from the germline V gene. Trimming took off 2 bases at V and 6 bases at J, with 11 bases between the two ends. The CDR3 nucleotides read TGCGCCAGCAGCCAACCGGGGGCTGGAAACATTCAGTACTTC. Amino acids: CASSQPGAGNIQYF.

Only a few counts were recorded for this clonotype. V and J are TRBV12-3 or TRBV12-4 and TRBJ2-1; perhaps TRBD2 as D (6 bases). Trimming pared 2 bases from V and 2 bases from J, leaving 13 bases between. The length of the CDR3 is 16 residues. CDR3 sequence: CASSLSTGVTYNEQFF. CDR3 bases: TGTGCCAGCAGTTTATCGACGGGAGTAACCTACAATGAGCAGTTCTTC.

This clonotype was counted between two and nine times. CDR3 DNA sequence: TGTGCCAGCAGCCAAGGACAGGGTAACAATGAGCAGTTCTTC. Amino acids: CASSQGQGNNEQFF. J is TRBJ2-1 and V is TRBV3-1; 7 nucleotides align to TRBD1. Germline CDR1 reads LGHDT; CDR2 reads YNNKEL (reference sequence). The CDR3 is 14 residues long. Losses at the gene ends were 1 base for V and 5 bases for J; bases not matched to a gene: 2.

There are a few counts of this clonotype. The V and J genes are TRBV6-5 and TRBJ2-7, with 8 bases fitting TRBD2. CDR3 size: 15 residues. The V segment lost 4 bases and the J segment 6 bases; nucleotides outside the gene matches: 11. Germline V gene data show CDR1 as MNHEY and CDR2 as SVGAGI. The CDR3 region is CASSSPGLVVREQYF. CDR3 DNA: TGTGCCAGCAGTTCTCCGGGACTAGTTGTGCGCGAGCAGTACTTC.

In its sample, this clonotype was seen many times. The chain carries TRBV9 and TRBJ1-1; D remains unclear. The CDR3 consists of 15 residues. V lost 4 bases and J 0 bases, leaving 13 bases between the germline ends. CDR1 is SGDLS, CDR2 YYNGEE, per germline. The CDR3 loop is CASSPEAGLNTEAFF. The CDR3 DNA reads TGTGCCAGCAGCCCGGAGGCCGGATTGAACACTGAAGCTTTCTTT. Using reference TRBV9 and TRBJ1-1 for the parts outside the CDR3, the full variable domain is DSGVTQTPKHLITATGQRVTLRCSPRSGDLSVYWYQQSLDQGLQFLIQYYNGEERAKGNILERFSAQQFPDLHSELNLSSLELGDSALYFCASSPEAGLNTEAFFGQGTRLTVV.

The V and J genes are TRBV20-1 and TRBJ2-7; 9 bases agree with TRBD2. The CDR3 is 15 amino acids. The V gene's germline CDR1 is DFQATT and CDR2 SNEGSKA (reference sequence). Trimming took 0 bases from V and 2 from J; bases not matched to a gene: 5. The CDR3 region is CSARDSRGGPYEQYF. The CDR3 DNA reads as TGCAGTGCTAGAGATTCGCGGGGGGGCCCCTACGAGCAGTACTTC.

The chain links TRBV6-5 to TRBJ2-2; possible D gene TRBD1, 6 bases. The CDR3 has 17 residues. Per germline, CDR1 MNHEY and CDR2 SVGAGI. V was pared by 2 bases and J by 5 bases, with 18 bases between. CDR3 DNA: TGTGCCAGCAGTTACCCCAGGGGACAAATAAGGACCGGGGAGCTGTTTTTT. This codes for CASSYPRGQIRTGELFF.

The chain joins TRBV12-3 or TRBV12-4 to TRBJ2-1; 8 bases match TRBD2. The length of the CDR3 is 15 residues. V dropped 5 bases and J dropped 2; count of bases not matched to a gene: 5. The CDR3 DNA sequence: TGTGCCAGCAGTCTTAGCGGGACTGCCTACAATGAGCAGTTCTTC. This translates into CASSLSGTAYNEQFF.

This clonotype has only a few counts. The genes are TRBV3-1 and TRBJ2-1; D is undetermined. CDR1 LGHDT and CDR2 YNNKEL come from the germline V gene (reference sequence). V was trimmed by 1 base and J by 0 bases, leaving 10 bases between them. This CDR3 has 16 amino acids. The CDR3 spells CASSQAQRSSYNEQFF. In DNA, the CDR3 is TGTGCCAGCAGCCAAGCCCAGAGGAGCTCCTACAATGAGCAGTTCTTC.